The 19 T cell receptor beta chains given below trace back to one sample, sequenced in a study of blood T cell repertoires in COVID-19. Using immunoSEQ multiplex PCR, the repertoire was profiled, and TCRdb retains in-frame clones only, with some absent. Of about 120,000 clones detected, roughly 89% appear once; the ten largest clones hold around 4.1%. The sequencing input was peripheral blood. The receptors come from a woman in her sixties with COVID-19, enrolled during active disease.

The V call is TRBV18, the J call TRBJ1-2, with 9 bases aligning to TRBD1. J lost 2 bases, V lost 5 bases, and 3 bases had no gene match. This CDR3 is built from 14 residues. Germline CDR1 KGHSH, CDR2 LQKENI. The CDR3 DNA sequence: TGTGCCAGCTCAGCCGGACAGGGGAACTATGGCTACACCTTC. It encodes CASSAGQGNYGYTF.

The chain carries TRBV3-1 (or the pseudogene TRBV3-2) and TRBJ2-4, with 16 bases lining up with TRBD2. The CDR3 has 17 amino acids. CDR1 is LGHDT, CDR2 YNNKEL, per germline (reference sequence). V lost 4 bases to trimming and J lost 9 bases; unmatched junction nucleotides: 9. CDR3: CASSPLSGTSGGGIQYF. Written as DNA, the CDR3 is TGTGCCAGCAGCCCTCTCTCCGGGACTAGCGGGGGGGGCATTCAGTACTTC.

The genes are TRBV5-4 and TRBJ2-5, with a tentative D call TRBD2 (5 bases). The CDR3 length is 15 residues. V lost 0 bases, J lost 1 base, and 10 bases lay in between. CDR1 and CDR2 from the germline V gene are SGHNT and YYREEE (reference sequence). DNA for the CDR3: TGTGCCAGCAGCTTGGACAGCGGACTCCAAGAGACCCAGTACTTC. It yields the protein CASSLDSGLQETQYF.

The chain has TRBV7-9 and TRBJ1-1; 8 bases map to TRBD1. Losses at the gene ends were 5 bases for V and 0 bases for J; bases not matched to a gene: 5. Germline CDR1 reads SEHNR; CDR2 reads FQNEAQ (reference sequence). This CDR3 spans 15 amino acids. The CDR3 DNA follows: TGTGCCAGCAGCCGGGAACAGGGGGTGAACACTGAAGCTTTCTTT. Translation: CASSREQGVNTEAFF.

This chain links TRBV6-2 or TRBV6-3 with TRBJ2-1; the match to TRBD2 covers 8 bases. Germline V gives CDR1 MNHEY, CDR2 SVGEGT. The CDR3 contains 14 residues. V lost 0 bases to trimming and J lost 8 bases; unmatched junction nucleotides: 3. Here the CDR3 reads CASSYSRGGYEQFF. The CDR3 DNA reads as TGTGCCAGCAGTTACTCGCGCGGGGGGTATGAGCAGTTCTTC.

The genes are TRBV10-3 and TRBJ1-6; no reliable D call. Trimming removed 5 bases at V and 7 bases at J, with 15 bases between. Germline loops: CDR1 ENHRY, CDR2 SYGVKD. This CDR3 contains 15 residues. This CDR3 reads CAISREDVANSPLHF. Written as DNA, the CDR3 is TGTGCCATCAGTCGGGAAGACGTGGCCAATTCACCCCTCCACTTT.

The J gene is TRBJ1-2, the V gene TRBV5-4, with D hard to call. Germline values: CDR1 SGHNT, CDR2 YYREEE (reference sequence). The CDR3 contains 13 residues. Trimming took 0 bases from V and 7 from J, leaving 10 bases between them. CDR3 in amino acids: CASSLGAGSGYTF. The CDR3 nucleotides are TGTGCCAGCAGCTTGGGGGCAGGCTCTGGCTACACCTTC.

The V and J genes are TRBV27 and TRBJ1-2, with 10 bases lining up with TRBD1. CDR1 and CDR2 (germline): MNHEY, SMNVEV (reference sequence). V was pared by 7 bases and J by 5 bases, with 4 bases of the junction left unmatched. CDR3 length: 13 amino acids. Written as DNA, the CDR3 is TGTGCCAGCACCGGGGACAGGGGTTATGGCTACACCTTC. Protein product: CASTGDRGYGYTF.

This clone turned up a few times. The chain links TRBV18 to TRBJ2-7, with unresolved D. The CDR3 spans 15 residues. The germline V and J ends were trimmed by 2 bases and 0 bases, with 11 bases remaining between them. CDR1 KGHSH and CDR2 LQKENI come from the germline V gene. DNA of the CDR3: TGTGCCAGCTCACCATCCCCTGGTAGCTCCTACGAGCAGTACTTC. Its translation is CASSPSPGSSYEQYF. Full variable domain (outside the CDR3, taken from reference TRBV18 and TRBJ2-7): NAGVMQNPRHLVRRRGQEARLRCSPMKGHSHVYWYRQLPEEGLKFMVYLQKENIIDESGMPKERFSAEFPKEGPSILRIQQVVRGDSAAYFCASSPSPGSSYEQYFGPGTRLTVT.

A single count supports this clone. This chain uses TRBV6-5 with TRBJ2-6; no firm D call. Trimming took off 6 bases at V and 0 bases at J, with 6 bases between the two ends. The CDR3 runs 14 residues. Germline assignment: CDR1 MNHEY and CDR2 SVGAGI. The CDR3 DNA reads as TGTGCCAGCAGCCGCGGCTCTGGGGCCAACGTCCTGACTTTC. Its protein product is CASSRGSGANVLTF.

The chain combines TRBV29-1 with TRBJ1-1; no definite D call. V lost 7 bases and J 4 bases, leaving 13 bases between the germline ends. The CDR3 is 12 amino acids. Germline loops: CDR1 SQVTM, CDR2 ANQGSEA. For the CDR3, the DNA is TGCAGCGCCGCCGATCCGGGCACTGAAGCTTTCTTT. Its translation is CSAADPGTEAFF.

The V and J genes are TRBV10-3 and TRBJ1-1, with 7 bases matching TRBD1. The ends lost 0 bases at V and 5 bases at J; junction bases unmatched: 18. Germline V gives CDR1 ENHRY, CDR2 SYGVKD. The CDR3 spans 19 residues. As DNA, the CDR3 is TGTGCCATCAGTGAGTCGGACCCCTTTGAGGCAGGGGGGATAACTGAAGCTTTCTTT. As protein: CAISESDPFEAGGITEAFF.

V and J are TRBV6-5 and TRBJ2-7, with unresolved D. Trimming left V 0 bases short and J 0 bases short, with 6 bases between. The CDR3 consists of 14 residues. Germline V gene sequence: CDR1 MNHEY, CDR2 SVGAGI. CDR3 loop: CASSYSGSSYEQYF. The CDR3 nucleotides are TGTGCCAGCAGTTACTCGGGCAGCTCCTACGAGCAGTACTTC.

The chain links TRBV29-1 to TRBJ1-2; TRBD1 matches 7 bases. This CDR3 has 11 amino acids. V lost 7 bases and J lost 3; bases outside the gene matches: 2. CDR1 and CDR2 from the germline V gene are SQVTM and ANQGSEA. The CDR3 sequence is CSAGTDYGYTF. The CDR3 bases are TGCAGCGCCGGGACAGACTATGGCTACACCTTC.

This clone was seen only a few times. The chain links TRBV10-3 to TRBJ1-3; D perhaps matches TRBD1 (5 bases). Germline V gene lookup returns CDR1 ENHRY and CDR2 SYGVKD. This CDR3 is 12 amino acids long. The V end was cut by 8 bases, the J end by 3 bases, with 8 bases between. The DNA for the CDR3 is TGTGCCATCTCGGGGGTTGGAAACACCATATATTTT. It yields the protein CAISGVGNTIYF.

The chain employs TRBV11-1 and TRBJ2-1, with 7 bases matching TRBD2. Germline V gene data show CDR1 as SGHAT and CDR2 as FQDESV (reference sequence). The CDR3 runs to 12 residues. The trim removed 1 base at V and 10 bases at J, leaving 1 base unmatched. The CDR3 DNA reads TGTGCCAGCAGCTTAGTACTAGCGGAGCAGTTCTTC. Protein sequence: CASSLVLAEQFF.

The chain couples TRBV7-8 to TRBJ2-7; possibly TRBD2 for D (5 bases). Looked up from germline, CDR1 is SGHVS and CDR2 is FQNEAQ. The CDR3 has 12 residues. V dropped 1 base and J dropped 7 bases, with 8 bases sitting between them. This chain's CDR3 is CASSLGTGEQYF. The CDR3 coding sequence is TGTGCCAGCAGCTTAGGAACGGGGGAGCAGTACTTC.

The V and J genes are TRBV25-1 and TRBJ2-2; D unclear. The CDR3 totals 14 residues. Between the trimmed V and J ends, which lost 4 bases and 6 bases, there was a span of 12 bases. Germline lookup yields CDR1 MGHDK and CDR2 SYGVNS. The DNA of the CDR3 is TGTGCCAGCAGTGCACCGGGTCTACCCGGGGAGCTGTTTTTT. Its translation: CASSAPGLPGELFF.

The V and J genes are TRBV20-1 and TRBJ1-1, with D possibly matching TRBD1 (6 bases). The length of the CDR3 is 11 residues. CDR1 DFQATT and CDR2 SNEGSKA come from the germline V gene (reference sequence). The V end lost 3 bases, the J end lost 8 bases, and 10 bases lay between the germline ends. The CDR3 region has the DNA TGCAGTGCTAGTCGGACAGCCGAAGCTTTCTTT. Its translation: CSASRTAEAFF.